Each of the 6 T cell receptor beta chains below was sequenced from the same sample in a study of glioma-infiltrating T cells. Using RNA template, CDR3s of TCR alpha and beta were amplified with iRepertoire arm-PCR. TCRdb re-analysed the multiplex PCR reads in MiXCR, keeping a single row per CDR3 protein. This table holds under 200,000 distinct CDR3 sequences, around 40% found once. Sequencing input: glioma tissue, nonneoplastic brain tissue, or PBMCs (not recorded which). Receptor source: a human donor with low-grade glioma or glioblastoma, undergoing nonglioma brain surgery, or in good health (not recorded which).

Concerning this clonotype itself: This may arise from a read error, as a much more abundant clone is one base away. The chain carries TRBV2 and TRBJ1-3; D call uncertain. The CDR3 runs to 13 residues. Germline assignment: CDR1 SNHLY and CDR2 FYNNEI. The ends were cut back, 7 bases at V and 0 bases at J, with 7 bases in the middle. CDR3 sequence reads: CASTSDSGNTIYF. In DNA, the CDR3 is TGTGCCAGCACTTCGGACTCTGGAAACACCATATATTTT.

The rearrangement joins TRBV5-1 to TRBJ2-5, with D possibly being TRBD1 (6 bases). CDR3 length equals 16 residues. V was shortened by 0 bases and J by 5 bases, with 17 bases between the two germline ends. Germline CDR1 SGHRS, CDR2 YFSETQ. CDR3 amino acids: CASSLDPQGTRETQYF. CDR3 in DNA: TGCGCCAGCAGCTTGGACCCACAGGGTACCAGGGAGACCCAGTACTTC.

This clonotype was seen repeatedly, ten times or more. This chain connects TRBV20-1 to TRBJ2-3; D may match TRBD1 or TRBD2 (5 bases each). Per the germline V gene, CDR1 is DFQATT and CDR2 is SNEGSKA (reference sequence). CDR3 length: 13 residues. With 8 bases removed from V and 3 bases from J, the gap between germline ends came to 15 bases. CDR3 in amino acids: CSWMGRATDTQYF. CDR3 DNA sequence: TGCAGTTGGATGGGACGCGCAACAGATACGCAGTATTTT.

Worth noting for this clonotype: A much bigger clone sits one base away, suggesting this may be a read error. The chain employs TRBV11-2 and TRBJ1-3, with no clear D. CDR1 is SGHAT and CDR2 is FQNNGV in the germline V gene. This CDR3 region has 15 residues. For the CDR3, the DNA is TGTGCCAGCAGCTTTAACATCGGCTCTGGAAACACCGTATATTTT. Translated: CASSFNIGSGNTVYF. Supplemented by reference TRBV11-2 and TRBJ1-3, the full variable domain reads EAGVAQSPRYKIIEKRQSVAFWCNPISGHATLYWYQQILGQGPKLLIQFQNNGVVDDSQLPKDRFSAERLKGVDSTLKIQPAKLEDSAVYLCASSFNIGSGNTVYFGEGSWLTVV.

In regard to this clonotype: Just one base apart from a much larger clone, this may be a read error. The rearrangement joins TRBV20-1 to TRBJ2-2; D remains unclear. The germline V and J ends were trimmed by 5 bases and 4 bases, with 20 bases remaining between them. The CDR3 totals 16 residues. Looked up from germline, CDR1 is DFQATT and CDR2 is SNEGSKA (reference sequence). This CDR3 reads CSADDPGEFGTGELFF. For the CDR3, the DNA is TGCAGTGCTGACGACCCAGGAGAGTTTGGCACCGGGGAGCTGTTTTTT.

As regards this clonotype: This may be a read error, as it is one base from a much larger clone. CDR3 region: CGVDNSMNTEAFF. The CDR3 DNA follows: TGCGGCGTTGACAACAGCATGAACACTGAAGCTTTCTTT. V and J are TRBV29-1 and TRBJ1-1; D ambiguous. Per germline, CDR1 SQVTM and CDR2 ANQGSEA. This CDR3 spans 13 amino acids.